This T cell receptor beta chain is drawn from a study of blood T cell repertoires in COVID-19. Sequencing used immunoSEQ multiplex PCR; TCRdb keeps in-frame clones, though not all of them. This table has roughly 200,000 clones, 75% to 85% appearing once. Seattle patient enrollment occurred during active infection, with longitudinal follow-up thereafter. This CDR3 spans 13 amino acids. Between the trimmed V and J ends, which lost 4 bases and 1 base, there was a span of 7 bases. Germline V lookup: CDR1 MNHEY, CDR2 SMNVEV (reference sequence). The receptor's source is a woman aged 25 to 45 with COVID-19, enrolled during active disease. The J gene is TRBJ1-1, the V gene TRBV27; D may be TRBD1 (6 bases). The sample consisted of peripheral blood. The CDR3 loop reads CASSSDRNTEAFF. The CDR3, as DNA: TGTGCCAGCAGTTCGGACAGGAACACTGAAGCTTTCTTT.